The clone carrying this T cell receptor (beta chain) was found a few times. No antigen is known for it. The data were obtained in a study of cytomegalovirus exposure and HLA in healthy donors. PCR used 60 Vbeta primers and 13 Jbeta primers. Profiling relied on immunoSEQ multiplex PCR, and the TCRdb table lists in-frame clones only, not all of them. The sample carries around 64,000 clones, 78% recorded once. Germline V gives CDR1 LGHNT, CDR2 FRNRAP. V trimming: 6 bases; J trimming: 6 bases; junction bases outside the gene matches: 5. The CDR3 has 13 amino acids. General study points: Confirmation was obtained in vitro that a few CMV-associated chains are specific for CMV antigens.

The chain carries TRBV12-5 and TRBJ1-5, with TRBD1 matching over 7 bases. This clonotype was sampled from a man aged 18 to 35 in good health and CMV-seropositive. The sequencing input was PBMCs. CDR3 sequence: CASGEQGIQPQHF. DNA for the CDR3: TGTGCTAGTGGCGAACAGGGGATTCAGCCCCAGCATTTT.